Reported below is one TCR beta chain. These data originate in a study of blood T cell repertoires in COVID-19. Overall study context: Samples of COVID-19 (acute and convalescent) were obtained from the United States, Italy and Spain. Sample material is recorded as cDNA or gDNA derived from T cells, B-cell-depleted T cells, or PBMCs.

CDR3 size: 15 residues. The germline CDR1 and CDR2 sequences are KGHSH and LQKENI. The trim removed 8 bases at V and 5 bases at J, leaving 11 bases unmatched. In the source study's methods: Estimates of nucleated cell counts were drawn from the amplification of reference gene primers. Measured with immunoSEQ multiplex PCR; TCRdb has only the in-frame clones, and not every one. Clone size and V and J calls were adopted from that table, with D and trimming inferred from the DNA. The data hold 120,000 to 150,000 clones, with 75% to 90% observed a single time. This chain links TRBV18 with TRBJ1-1; TRBD1 matches 10 bases. This receptor was identified in a man in his 60s with active or convalescent COVID-19. The sample was peripheral blood. Written as DNA, the CDR3 is TGTGCCAGCCGCGGACAGGGGGTAAGGAGTACTGAAGCTTTCTTT. This translates into CASRGQGVRSTEAFF.